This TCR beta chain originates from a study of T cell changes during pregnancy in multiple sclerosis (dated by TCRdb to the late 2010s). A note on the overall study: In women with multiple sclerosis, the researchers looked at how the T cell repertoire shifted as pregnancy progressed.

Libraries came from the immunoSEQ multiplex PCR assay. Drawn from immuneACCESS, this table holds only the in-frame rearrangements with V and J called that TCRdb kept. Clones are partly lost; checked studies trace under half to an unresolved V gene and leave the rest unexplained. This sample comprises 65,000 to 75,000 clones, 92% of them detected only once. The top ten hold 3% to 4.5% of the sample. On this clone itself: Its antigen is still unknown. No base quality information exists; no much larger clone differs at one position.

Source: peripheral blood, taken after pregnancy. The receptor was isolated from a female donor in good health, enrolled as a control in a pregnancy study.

The DNA reads as follows: TGTGCCGCAGGTAGCGGGGGGTCCTACGAGCAGTACTTC. Its protein product is CAAGSGGSYEQYF. The chain is assembled from TRBV7-9 and TRBJ2-7, with TRBD2 identical over 10 junction bases. The germline V gene (reference sequence) specifies SEHNR as CDR1 and FQNEAQ as CDR2. Here V drops 11 bases and J drops 1 base, and the junction holds 5 bases not matched to any gene. The CDR3 goes from the cysteine to the phenylalanine over 13 residues. Of the read, only the CDR3 DNA is kept; its 39 bases are in frame from base 1.